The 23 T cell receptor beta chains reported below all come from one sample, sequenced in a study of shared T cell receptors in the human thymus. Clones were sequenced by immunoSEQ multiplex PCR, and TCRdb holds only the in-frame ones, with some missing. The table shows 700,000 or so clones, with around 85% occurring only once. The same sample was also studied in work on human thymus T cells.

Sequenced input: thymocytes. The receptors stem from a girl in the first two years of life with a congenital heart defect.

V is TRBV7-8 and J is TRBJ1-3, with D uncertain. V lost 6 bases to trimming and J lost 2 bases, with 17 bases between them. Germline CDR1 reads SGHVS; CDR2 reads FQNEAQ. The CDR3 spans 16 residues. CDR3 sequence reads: CASSRRPPQTGNTIYF. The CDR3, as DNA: TGTGCCAGCAGTCGCCGCCCTCCGCAGACTGGAAACACCATATATTTT.

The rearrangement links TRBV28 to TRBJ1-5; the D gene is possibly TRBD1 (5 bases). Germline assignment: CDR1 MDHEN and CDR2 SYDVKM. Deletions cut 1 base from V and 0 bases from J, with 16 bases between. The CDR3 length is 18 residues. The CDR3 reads CASSLYTRQTYSNQPQHF. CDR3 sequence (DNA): TGTGCCAGCAGTTTATATACCAGACAGACATATAGCAATCAGCCCCAGCATTTT.

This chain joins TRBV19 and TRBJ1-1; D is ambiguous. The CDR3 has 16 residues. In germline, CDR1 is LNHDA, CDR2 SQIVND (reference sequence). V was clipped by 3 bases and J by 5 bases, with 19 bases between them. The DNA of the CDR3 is TGTGCCAGTAGTATCTCACCTCGTGGTCGGCGGACTGAAGCTTTCTTT. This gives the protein CASSISPRGRRTEAFF.

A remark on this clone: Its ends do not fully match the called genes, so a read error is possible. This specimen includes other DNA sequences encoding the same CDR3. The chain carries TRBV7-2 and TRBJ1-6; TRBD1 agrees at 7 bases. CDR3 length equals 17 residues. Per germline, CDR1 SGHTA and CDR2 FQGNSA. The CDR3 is CASSLGTGAWYNSPLHF. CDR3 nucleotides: TGTGCCAGCAGCTTAGGAACAGGGGCATGGTATAATTCCCCCCTCCACTTT.

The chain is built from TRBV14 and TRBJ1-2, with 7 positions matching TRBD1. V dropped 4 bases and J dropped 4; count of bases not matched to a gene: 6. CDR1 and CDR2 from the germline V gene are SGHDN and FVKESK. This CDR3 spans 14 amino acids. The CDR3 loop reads CASSPGGYSYGYTF. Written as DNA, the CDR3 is TGTGCCAGCAGCCCAGGGGGGTATAGCTATGGCTACACCTTC.

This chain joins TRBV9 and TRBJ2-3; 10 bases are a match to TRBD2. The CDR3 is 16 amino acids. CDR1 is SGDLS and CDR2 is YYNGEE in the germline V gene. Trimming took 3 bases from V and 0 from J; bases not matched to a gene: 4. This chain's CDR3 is CASSGPGLASTDTQYF. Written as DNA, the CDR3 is TGTGCCAGCAGCGGTCCGGGACTAGCGAGCACAGATACGCAGTATTTT.

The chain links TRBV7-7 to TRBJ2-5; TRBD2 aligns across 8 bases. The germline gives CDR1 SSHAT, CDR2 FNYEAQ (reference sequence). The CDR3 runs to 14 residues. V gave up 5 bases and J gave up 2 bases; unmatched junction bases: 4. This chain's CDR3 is CASSVGTRQETQYF. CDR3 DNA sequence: TGTGCCAGCAGCGTAGGGACTAGGCAAGAGACCCAGTACTTC.

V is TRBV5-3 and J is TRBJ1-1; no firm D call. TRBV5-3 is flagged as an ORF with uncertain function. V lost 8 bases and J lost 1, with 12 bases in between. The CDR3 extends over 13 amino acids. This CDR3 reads CARPSGGNTEAFF. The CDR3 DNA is TGTGCCAGGCCATCAGGAGGGAACACTGAAGCTTTCTTT.

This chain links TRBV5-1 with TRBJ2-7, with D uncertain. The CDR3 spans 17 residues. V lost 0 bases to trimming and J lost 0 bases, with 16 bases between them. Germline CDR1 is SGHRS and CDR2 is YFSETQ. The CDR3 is CASSLAVSTSSSYEQYF. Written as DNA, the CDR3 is TGCGCCAGCAGCTTGGCCGTTTCAACCTCCAGCTCCTACGAGCAGTACTTC.

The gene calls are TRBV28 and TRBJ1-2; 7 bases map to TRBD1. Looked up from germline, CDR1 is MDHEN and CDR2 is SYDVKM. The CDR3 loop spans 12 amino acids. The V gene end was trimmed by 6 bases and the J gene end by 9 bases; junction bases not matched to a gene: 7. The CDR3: CASSRQGWSYTF. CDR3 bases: TGTGCCAGCAGCCGACAGGGTTGGAGCTACACCTTC.

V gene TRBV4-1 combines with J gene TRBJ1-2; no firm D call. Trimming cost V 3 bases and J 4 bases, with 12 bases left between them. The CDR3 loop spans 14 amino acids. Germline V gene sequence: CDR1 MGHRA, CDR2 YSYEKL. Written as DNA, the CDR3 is TGCGCCAGCAGCCAGGGAGGAACGGCCTATGGCTACACCTTC. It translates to CASSQGGTAYGYTF.

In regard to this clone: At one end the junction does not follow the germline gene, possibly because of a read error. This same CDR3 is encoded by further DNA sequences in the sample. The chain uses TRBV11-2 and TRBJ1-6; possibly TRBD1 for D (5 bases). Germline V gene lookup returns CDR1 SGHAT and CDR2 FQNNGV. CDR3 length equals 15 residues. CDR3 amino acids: CASSRYRQYNSPLHF. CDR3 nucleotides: TGTGCCAGCAGCAGGTACAGACAGTATAATTCCCCCCTCCACTTT.

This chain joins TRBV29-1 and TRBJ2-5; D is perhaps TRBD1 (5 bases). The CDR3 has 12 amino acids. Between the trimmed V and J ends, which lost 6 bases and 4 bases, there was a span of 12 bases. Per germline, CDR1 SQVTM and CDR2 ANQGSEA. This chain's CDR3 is CSVKGVRETQYF. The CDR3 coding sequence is TGCAGCGTAAAAGGGGTTAGAGAGACCCAGTACTTC. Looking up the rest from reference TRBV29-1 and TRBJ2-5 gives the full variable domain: SAVISQKPSRDICQRGTSLTIQCQVDSQVTMMFWYRQQPGQSLTLIATANQGSEATYESGFVIDKFPISRPNLTFSTLTVSNMSPEDSSIYLCSVKGVRETQYFGPGTRLLVL.

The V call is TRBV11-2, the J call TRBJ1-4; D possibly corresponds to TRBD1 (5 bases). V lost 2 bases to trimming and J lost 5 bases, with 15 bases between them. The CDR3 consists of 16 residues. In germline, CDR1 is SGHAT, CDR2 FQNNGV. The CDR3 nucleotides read TGTGCCAGCAGCTTAAGGGTTTCAGGGCCCAATGAAAAACTGTTTTTT. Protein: CASSLRVSGPNEKLFF.

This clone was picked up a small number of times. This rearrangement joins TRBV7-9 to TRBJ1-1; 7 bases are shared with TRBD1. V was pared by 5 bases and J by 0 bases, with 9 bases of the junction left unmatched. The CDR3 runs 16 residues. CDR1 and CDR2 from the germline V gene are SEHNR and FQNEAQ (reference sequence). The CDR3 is CASSAGQRAMNTEAFF. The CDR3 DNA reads TGTGCCAGCAGCGCGGGACAGCGAGCCATGAACACTGAAGCTTTCTTT.

CDR3 nucleotide sequence: TGTGCCTCTCGGGGTCGTTCAGGGGGTGATGGCTACACCTTC. Encoded protein: CASRGRSGGDGYTF. This chain joins TRBV2 and TRBJ1-2; TRBD1 matches 7 bases. Germline V gene sequence: CDR1 SNHLY, CDR2 FYNNEI. With 11 bases clipped from V and 6 bases from J, the junction kept 15 bases outside the gene matches. The CDR3 has 14 residues.

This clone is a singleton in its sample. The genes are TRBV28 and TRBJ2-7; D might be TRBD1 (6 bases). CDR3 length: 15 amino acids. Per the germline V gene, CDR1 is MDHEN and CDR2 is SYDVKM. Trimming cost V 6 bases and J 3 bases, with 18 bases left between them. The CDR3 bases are TGTGCCAGCAGAGAAGCAGGGGATCTAATCTACGAGCAGTACTTC. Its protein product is CASREAGDLIYEQYF.

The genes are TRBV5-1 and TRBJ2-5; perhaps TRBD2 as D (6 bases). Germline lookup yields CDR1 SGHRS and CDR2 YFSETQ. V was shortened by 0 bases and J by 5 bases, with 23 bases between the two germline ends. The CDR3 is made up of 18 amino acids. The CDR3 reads CASSLAGAGSKRRETQYF. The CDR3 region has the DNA TGCGCCAGCAGCTTGGCCGGGGCGGGGAGCAAGCGGCGGGAGACCCAGTACTTC.

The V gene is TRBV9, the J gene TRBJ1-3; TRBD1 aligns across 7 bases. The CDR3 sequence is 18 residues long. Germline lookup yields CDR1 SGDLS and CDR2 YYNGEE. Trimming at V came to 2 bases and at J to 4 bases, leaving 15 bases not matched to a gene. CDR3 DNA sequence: TGTGCCAGCAGCGTCGGGGGACAAGGGGACAGCAAAGGAAACACCATATATTTT. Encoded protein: CASSVGGQGDSKGNTIYF.

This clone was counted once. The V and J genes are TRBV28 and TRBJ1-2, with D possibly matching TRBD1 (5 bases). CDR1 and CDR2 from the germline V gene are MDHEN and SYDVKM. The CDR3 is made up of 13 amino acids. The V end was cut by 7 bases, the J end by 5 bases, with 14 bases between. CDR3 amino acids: CASTLEGRYGYTF. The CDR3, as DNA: TGTGCCAGCACCTTGGAGGGGCGGTATGGCTACACCTTC.

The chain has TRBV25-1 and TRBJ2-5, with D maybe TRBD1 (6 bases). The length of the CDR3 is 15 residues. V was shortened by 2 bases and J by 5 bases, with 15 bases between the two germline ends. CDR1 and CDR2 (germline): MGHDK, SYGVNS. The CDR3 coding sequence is TGTGCCAGCAGTGAAACCAGGGGATCCTACGAGACCCAGTACTTC. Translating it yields CASSETRGSYETQYF.

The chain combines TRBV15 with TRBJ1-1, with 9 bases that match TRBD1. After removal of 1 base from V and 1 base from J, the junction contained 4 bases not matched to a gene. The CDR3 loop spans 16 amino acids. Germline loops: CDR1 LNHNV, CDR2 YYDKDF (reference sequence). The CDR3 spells CATSRAPGQGNTEAFF. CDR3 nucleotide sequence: TGTGCCACCAGCAGAGCCCCGGGACAGGGGAACACTGAAGCTTTCTTT. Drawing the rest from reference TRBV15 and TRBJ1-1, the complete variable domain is DAMVIQNPRYQVTQFGKPVTLSCSQTLNHNVMYWYQQKSSQAPKLLFHYYDKDFNNEADTPDNFQSRRPNTSFCFLDIRSPGLGDTAMYLCATSRAPGQGNTEAFFGQGTRLTVV.

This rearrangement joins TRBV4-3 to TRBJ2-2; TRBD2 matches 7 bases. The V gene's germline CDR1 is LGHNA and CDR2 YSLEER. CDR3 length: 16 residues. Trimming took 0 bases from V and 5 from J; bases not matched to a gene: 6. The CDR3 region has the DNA TGCGCCAGCAGCCAAGATCGAGGGGAGGGTACCGGGGAGCTGTTTTTT. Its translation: CASSQDRGEGTGELFF.